One and the same sample provided the 18 T cell receptor beta chains below, sequenced in a study of chemoradiotherapy in HPV16-positive cancers. Clones were sequenced by immunoSEQ multiplex PCR, and TCRdb holds only the in-frame ones, with some missing. The sample holds almost 6,000 clones, over 60% seen once. The sample was taken from a patient who underwent chemoradiotherapy. The receptors stem from a human donor with HPV-associated anogenital cancer.

V usage is TRBV7-2 and J usage is TRBJ2-7, with D perhaps TRBD2 (6 bases). CDR1 is SGHTA, CDR2 FQGNSA, per germline. Trimming pared 0 bases from V and 5 bases from J, leaving 17 bases between. The CDR3 totals 16 residues. The CDR3 DNA reads TGTGCCAGCAGCTTAGCGTACGCGGGGTTTCGGGACGAGCAGTACTTC. Translated, it gives CASSLAYAGFRDEQYF.

This chain uses TRBV6-4 with TRBJ2-7; 9 nucleotides align to TRBD1. The length of the CDR3 is 13 residues. Germline trimming cut 9 bases from V and 0 bases from J; bases unmatched to any gene: 3. Germline loops: CDR1 MRHNA, CDR2 SNTAGT. CDR3 nucleotide sequence: TGTGCCAGGCGGGACAGGGTCTCCTACGAGCAGTACGTC. Residues: CARRDRVSYEQYV.

The chain couples TRBV19 to TRBJ1-1; TRBD1 matches 7 bases. CDR3 length: 13 residues. The germline V gene has CDR1 LNHDA and CDR2 SQIVND (reference sequence). J was trimmed by 3 bases and V by 5 bases; bases with no gene match: 3. The CDR3 sequence is CASSRQGHTEAFF. The CDR3 coding sequence is TGTGCCAGTAGTCGACAGGGACACACTGAAGCTTTCTTT.

This chain links TRBV11-3 with TRBJ2-2; a possible D gene is TRBD2 (6 bases). Germline values: CDR1 SGHNT, CDR2 YENEEA. V was cut by 7 bases and J by 4 bases, with 7 bases left in between. The CDR3 has 12 amino acids. The CDR3 DNA reads TGTGCCAGCATACTAGCCACCGGGGAGCTGTTTTTT. Its protein product is CASILATGELFF.

This clone was picked up a small number of times. V gene TRBV7-9 combines with J gene TRBJ1-1, with a possible D match to TRBD1 (6 bases). The CDR3 runs to 13 residues. The V end lost 5 bases, the J end lost 1 base, and 8 bases lay between the germline ends. The germline CDR1 and CDR2 sequences are SEHNR and FQNEAQ (reference sequence). The CDR3 protein is CASSPQGNTEAFF. CDR3 DNA: TGTGCCAGCAGCCCACAGGGGAACACTGAAGCTTTCTTT.

This clone was counted a few times. The genes are TRBV25-1 and TRBJ1-2; TRBD1 aligns across 11 bases. The germline V gene encodes CDR1 MGHDK and CDR2 SYGVNS. V trimming: 3 bases; J trimming: 5 bases; junction bases outside the gene matches: 11. CDR3 length: 17 residues. The CDR3 sequence is CASSDPGTGGLGYGYTF. In DNA, the CDR3 is TGTGCCAGCAGTGACCCCGGGACAGGGGGTTTAGGATATGGCTACACCTTC.

V is TRBV7-9 and J is TRBJ2-7; TRBD1 matches 8 bases. The ends lost 2 bases at V and 4 bases at J; junction bases unmatched: 7. Germline loops: CDR1 SEHNR, CDR2 FQNEAQ (reference sequence). This CDR3 contains 15 residues. CDR3 nucleotide sequence: TGTGCCAGCAGCTTAACAGGGGGAGGATCATACGAGCAGTACTTC. Its protein is CASSLTGGGSYEQYF.

The V gene is TRBV28, the J gene TRBJ2-2; D is perhaps TRBD1 (6 bases). The germline V and J ends were trimmed by 6 bases and 5 bases, with 13 bases remaining between them. In germline, CDR1 is MDHEN, CDR2 SYDVKM. The CDR3 spans 14 residues. The CDR3 bases are TGTGCCAGCAGGTTGGACAGCCGGACCGGGGAGCTGTTTTTT. Translated: CASRLDSRTGELFF.

This chain joins TRBV30 and TRBJ2-7; weak D call: TRBD1 (5 bases). This CDR3 is 12 amino acids long. V was cut by 8 bases and J by 0 bases, with 11 bases left in between. Germline assignment: CDR1 GTSNPN and CDR2 SVGIG (reference sequence). The CDR3 region has the DNA TGTGCCGGGAAGACAGACTCCTACGAGCAGTACTTC. This codes for CAGKTDSYEQYF.

This chain uses TRBV10-1 with TRBJ2-3, with TRBD2 matching 8 bases. Germline-derived CDR1 and CDR2 are WNHNN and SYGVQD (reference sequence). The V segment lost 4 bases and the J segment 3 bases; nucleotides outside the gene matches: 6. The CDR3 is 15 amino acids. CDR3 DNA: TGCGCCAGCAGTGGCTCAGCGGGGGTTACAGATACGCAGTATTTT. This encodes CASSGSAGVTDTQYF.

The chain recombines TRBV27 with TRBJ2-3; D possibly matches TRBD1 or TRBD2 (6 bases each). V shed 3 bases and J shed 1 base, with 11 bases lying between them. The CDR3 runs to 15 residues. CDR1 and CDR2 (germline): MNHEY, SMNVEV (reference sequence). The CDR3 here is CASSFSGAGTDTQYF. The CDR3 DNA reads TGTGCCAGCAGTTTTTCGGGGGCGGGCACAGATACGCAGTATTTT.

The chain couples TRBV7-2 to TRBJ2-7; 8 nucleotides match TRBD2. The CDR3 extends over 15 amino acids. V was pared by 4 bases and J by 3 bases, with 8 bases of the junction left unmatched. Germline CDR1 and CDR2: SGHTA and FQGNSA. The CDR3, as DNA: TGTGCCAGCAGCTCTCCTACTAGCGGCCGCTACGAGCAGTACTTC. Amino acids: CASSSPTSGRYEQYF. Based on the CDR3 plus reference TRBV7-2 and TRBJ2-7, the full variable domain is GAGVSQSPSNKVTEKGKDVELRCDPISGHTALYWYRQSLGQGLEFLIYFQGNSAPDKSGLPSDRFSAERTGGSVSTLTIQRTQQEDSAVYLCASSSPTSGRYEQYFGPGTRLTVT.

The chain links TRBV7-6 to TRBJ1-1, with unresolved D. The CDR3 sequence is 16 residues long. Trimming removed 5 bases at V and 4 bases at J, with 20 bases between. CDR1 and CDR2 (germline): SGHVS, FNYEAQ. As DNA, the CDR3 is TGTGCCAGCAGCGGCGACGACTATGATGGAGGCACTGAAGCTTTCTTT. This translates into CASSGDDYDGGTEAFF.

This clone appeared once. The chain links TRBV27 to TRBJ1-1; no reliable D call. The CDR3 totals 14 residues. Per the germline V gene, CDR1 is MNHEY and CDR2 is SMNVEV (reference sequence). The germline V and J ends were trimmed by 3 bases and 1 base, with 9 bases remaining between them. CDR3 amino acids: CASSFFPPNTEAFF. As DNA, the CDR3 is TGTGCCAGCAGTTTTTTCCCCCCGAACACTGAAGCTTTCTTT.

The chain joins TRBV5-4 to TRBJ2-3; D unresolved. V lost 0 bases and J lost 2, with 4 bases in between. This CDR3 has 13 amino acids. The germline V gene encodes CDR1 SGHNT and CDR2 YYREEE (reference sequence). The CDR3 nucleotides are TGTGCCAGCAGCTTGGGGCACACAGATACGCAGTATTTT. Its protein product is CASSLGHTDTQYF.

This sequence joins TRBV13 and TRBJ1-1, with 9 nucleotides matching TRBD1. The J segment lost 3 bases and the V segment lost 5 bases, leaving 7 bases of the junction unmatched. Germline lookup yields CDR1 PRHDT and CDR2 FYEKMQ (reference sequence). The CDR3 spans 15 residues. The CDR3 protein is CASSVGQGFDTEAFF. DNA of the CDR3: TGTGCCAGCAGCGTTGGACAGGGGTTCGACACTGAAGCTTTCTTT.

The gene calls are TRBV6-1 and TRBJ1-2; D might be TRBD1 (5 bases). Germline V gene lookup returns CDR1 MNHNS and CDR2 SASEGT. This CDR3 contains 13 residues. V lost 4 bases and J lost 8, with 14 bases in between. The chain's CDR3 is CASSGGQLEGYTF. The DNA of the CDR3 is TGTGCCAGCAGTGGAGGACAACTAGAAGGCTACACCTTC.

The chain carries TRBV4-1 and TRBJ1-1, with a weak D call TRBD1 (5 bases). The CDR3 is 12 amino acids. Between the trimmed V and J ends, which lost 3 bases and 6 bases, there was a span of 8 bases. CDR1 and CDR2 (germline): MGHRA, YSYEKL. Written as DNA, the CDR3 is TGCGCCAGCAGCCACGGGGCGGCTGAAGCTTTCTTT. Protein sequence: CASSHGAAEAFF.